This TCR beta chain was documented in a study of OX40 agonist ivuxolimab in advanced cancers. Looking at the study overall: Across the patients, intravenous ivuxolimab was delivered every 2 weeks at 0.01 to 10 mg/kg. Averaging about 60 years in age, with a range of about 23 to 85, the cohort was about 86% male.

Regarding this clone: The antigen remains undetermined.

Study-level results: CD8+ T cells averaged more expanded clones than CD4+. The study observed clonal expansion of CD4+ and CD8+ blood T cells by week 6 at 0.1 to 3.0 mg/kg.

Germline CDR1 and CDR2: MGHRA and YSYEKL. The CDR3 loop spans 16 amino acids. The V and J ends lost 5 bases and 1 base respectively, with 16 bases between them. Produced via immunoSEQ multiplex PCR; TCRdb's table is partial and in-frame only. Found here are tens of thousands of clones, under 95% of them singletons; the top ten hold 15%. The V call is TRBV4-1, the J call TRBJ2-3; D ambiguous. Specimen: CD4+ or CD8+ T cells sorted from blood, collected in a trial of the OX40 agonist ivuxolimab. The receptor was isolated from an adult with an advanced solid tumor such as melanoma, head and neck, liver or kidney cancer. CDR3 sequence: CASSAPPLVGTDTQYF. DNA of the CDR3: TGCGCCAGCAGCGCCCCCCCTTTGGTGGGCACAGATACGCAGTATTTT.